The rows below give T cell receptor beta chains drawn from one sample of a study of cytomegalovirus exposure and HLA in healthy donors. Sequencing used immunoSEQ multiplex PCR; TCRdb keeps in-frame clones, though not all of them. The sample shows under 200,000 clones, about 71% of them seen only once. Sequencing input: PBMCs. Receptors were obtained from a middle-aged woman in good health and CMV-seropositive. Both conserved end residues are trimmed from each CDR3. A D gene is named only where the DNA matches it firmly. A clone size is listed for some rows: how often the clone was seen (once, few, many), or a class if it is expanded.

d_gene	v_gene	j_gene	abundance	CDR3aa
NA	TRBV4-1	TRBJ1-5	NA	ASSQEGGGSNQPQH
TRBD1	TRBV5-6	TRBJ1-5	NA	ASSSTGTGNQPQH
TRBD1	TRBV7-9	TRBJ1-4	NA	ASSSSTGGSSNEKLF
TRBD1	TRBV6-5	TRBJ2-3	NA	ASSWYGTGFTDTQY
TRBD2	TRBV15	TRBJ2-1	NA	ATSRGGGVHEQF
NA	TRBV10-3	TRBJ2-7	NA	AISEPGSYEQY
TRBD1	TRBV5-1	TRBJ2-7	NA	ASRPGQGAYEQY
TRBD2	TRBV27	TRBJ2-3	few	ASSFQRESTDTQY
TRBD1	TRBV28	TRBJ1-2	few	ASRGDSFNYGYT
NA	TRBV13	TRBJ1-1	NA	ASSLRRGGGTEAF
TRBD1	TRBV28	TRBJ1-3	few	ASSHGQGLPSGNTIY
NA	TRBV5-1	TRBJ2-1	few	ASTPGGGRIYNEQF
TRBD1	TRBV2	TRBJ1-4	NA	ASSGTGGSNEKLF
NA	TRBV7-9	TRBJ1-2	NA	SSSLREGGYGYT
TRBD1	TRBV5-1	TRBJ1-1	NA	ASSLTGTGDTEAF
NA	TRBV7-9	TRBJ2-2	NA	ASSLVGGSSTGELF
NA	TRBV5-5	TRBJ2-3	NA	ASSLSGADTQY
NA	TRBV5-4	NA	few	ASSLWASYEQY
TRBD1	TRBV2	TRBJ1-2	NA	AGTGQAFNYGYT
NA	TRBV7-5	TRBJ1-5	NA	ARSLFGGSGSNQPQH
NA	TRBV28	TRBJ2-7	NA	ASSKSEDYEQY
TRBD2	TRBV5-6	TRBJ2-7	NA	ASSVSSGVGEQY
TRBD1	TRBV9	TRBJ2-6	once	ASSLQLGQGNSGANVLP
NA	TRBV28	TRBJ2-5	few	ASSFQSGQETQY
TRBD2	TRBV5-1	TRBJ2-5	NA	ASSLGLAGGQETQY
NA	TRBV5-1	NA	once	ASSLEGGNEQY
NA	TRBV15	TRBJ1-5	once	ATSRERGAQPQH
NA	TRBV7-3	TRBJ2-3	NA	ASSLLRTDTQY
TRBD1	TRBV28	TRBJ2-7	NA	ASSRTGLTYEQY
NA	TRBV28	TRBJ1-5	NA	ASSPADSSNQPQH
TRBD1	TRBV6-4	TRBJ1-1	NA	ASSDSPQGANTEAF
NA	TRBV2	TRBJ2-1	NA	ASRSEQGSNNEQF
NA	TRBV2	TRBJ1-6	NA	ASSETPPQAAHNSPLH
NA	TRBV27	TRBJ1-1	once	ASSLSGAPEAF
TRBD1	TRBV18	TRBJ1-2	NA	ASSPGQDYGGYT
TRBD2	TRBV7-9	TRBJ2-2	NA	ASRRGLAGGVNTGELF
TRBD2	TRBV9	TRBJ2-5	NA	ASSVGGTSGEETQY
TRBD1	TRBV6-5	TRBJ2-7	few	ASSSPGQGTGEQY
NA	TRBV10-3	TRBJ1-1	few	AIIAGPLGNTEAF
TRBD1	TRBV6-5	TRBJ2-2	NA	ASSYDRGGTGELF
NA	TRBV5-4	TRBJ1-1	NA	ASSFQDTEAL
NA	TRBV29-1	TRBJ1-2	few	SVSSWSFYGYT
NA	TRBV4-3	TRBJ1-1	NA	ASSQDRGRAATEAF